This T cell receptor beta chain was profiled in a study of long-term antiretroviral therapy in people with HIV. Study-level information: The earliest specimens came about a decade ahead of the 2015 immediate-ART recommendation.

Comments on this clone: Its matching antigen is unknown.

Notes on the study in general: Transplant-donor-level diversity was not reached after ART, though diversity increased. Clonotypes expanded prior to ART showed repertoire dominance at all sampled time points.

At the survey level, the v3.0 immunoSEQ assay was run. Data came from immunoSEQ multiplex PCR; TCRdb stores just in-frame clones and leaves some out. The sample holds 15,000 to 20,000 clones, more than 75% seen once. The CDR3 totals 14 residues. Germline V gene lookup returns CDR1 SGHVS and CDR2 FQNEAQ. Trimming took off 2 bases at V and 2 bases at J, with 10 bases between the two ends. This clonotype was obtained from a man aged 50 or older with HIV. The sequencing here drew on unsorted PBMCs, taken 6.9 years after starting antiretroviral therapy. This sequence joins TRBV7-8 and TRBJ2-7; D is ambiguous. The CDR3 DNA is TGTGCCAGCAGCTTAAACATGGGTCCCTACGAGCAGTACTTC. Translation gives CASSLNMGPYEQYF.